Sequencing of this TCR beta chain was carried out in a study of T cell responses to AZD1222 COVID-19 vaccine. The table came from immunoSEQ multiplex PCR; TCRdb's copy has only in-frame clones and leaves some out. The sample has about 130,000 clones, roughly 84% seen once; the top ten hold about 12%. CDR1 is DFQATT and CDR2 is SNEGSKA in the germline V gene (reference sequence). The ends lost 3 bases at V and 6 bases at J; junction bases unmatched: 8. The CDR3 spans 14 residues. This chain joins TRBV20-1 and TRBJ1-1; 9 nucleotides align to TRBD1. Source: peripheral blood, taken on day 0 of AZD1222 vaccination. The source is an adult in good health. The CDR3 DNA is TGCAGTGCTAGTGGGGGACAGGGATCCCCTGAAGCTTTCTTT. Protein product: CSASGGQGSPEAFF.